This T cell receptor (beta chain) originates from a study of cytomegalovirus exposure and HLA in healthy donors (dated by TCRdb to between 2016 and 2019). Broadly, across the study: An earlier analysis of approximately 640 of the donors reported approximately 290 Gb of sequence data and about 100 million unique TCR beta sequences from around 200 million T cells. The genetic ancestry cluster associated with self-reported Caucasian donors included 81% of the roughly 390 genotyped donors. A later analysis re-analyzed previously published TCR beta repertoires from approximately 670 donors and added high-resolution HLA genotyping to study TCR occurrence patterns. In an earlier analysis of around 540 of the donors, high-throughput TCR beta sequencing was used to judge whether each TCR beta V gene segment behaved as functional or pseudogenic. The number of typed donors differed by locus: about 629-640 for A, B, C, DRB1 and DQB1; 500 to 550 for DQA1; about 600 for DPA1; and roughly 470 for DPB1. Along with the approximately 650-subject first cohort, a separate validation cohort of more than 90 different subjects was used. Donor age, sex, ethnicity and CMV serostatus were compiled alongside the repertoire data. To predict cytomegalovirus infection status, the study combined high-throughput TCR immunosequencing, statistical association of individual TCRs with disease status, and machine learning. Four or five DR-DQ haplotypes were handled as single units for association and clustering because linkage in the cohort was strong. The study aimed to test whether cataloging public T cell receptors could reveal signatures of past pathogen exposure. A later genetic analysis used genome-wide SNP genotypes for about three fifths of the 666 donors, treating that subset as a discovery cohort. Among a few hundred genotyped donors of the cohort, an average of around 240,000 unique TCR beta nucleotide sequences were sequenced per donor, about a sixth of them non-productive. About 300 gigabases of sequencing data and around 80 million unique TCR sequences made up an early release that covered 500 to 700 HLA-typed donors. In the later analysis, no new phenotypic data were used to find candidate immune exposures; instead, reliance was placed on TCR beta sequences and their occurrence across donors. The study profiled the T cell repertoires of hundreds of subjects by immunosequencing and related them to cytomegalovirus serostatus. HLA typing covered class I and class II loci at four-digit resolution. Every discovery cohort repertoire had been produced on one sequencing platform.

In total, roughly 670 healthy bone marrow donors made up the cohort. Cohort members were all nominally healthy when sampled, although unrecorded immune exposures were likely present. The donor was CMV seronegative and belonged to the group of 350 to 400 seronegative cohort members. A peripheral blood sample was provided by each donor, and peripheral blood mononuclear cells were used for TCR beta sequencing. Genomic DNA extraction from the blood cell samples was performed with the Qiagen DNeasy Blood Extraction Kit. The library was generated by the immunoSEQ multiplex PCR assay. The multiplex PCR relied on a mix of 60 forward primers for TCR Vbeta segments and 13 reverse primers for TCR Jbeta segments. A multiplex PCR assay on genomic DNA amplified the CDR3 region of rearranged TCR beta genes. On the Illumina HiSeq System, the amplified TCR beta libraries were sequenced as 87-base-pair reads. Per the authors' processing: A later analysis counted 65 million to 90 million unique TCR beta chains across the 650 to 800 repertoires, and some 11 million of these chains were shared by at least two donors. To remove PCR and sequencing errors, raw reads were error-corrected and collapsed into unique sequences using a nearest-neighbor algorithm that merged closely related sequences. V, D and J gene segments were assigned by aligning CDR3 sequences to IMGT reference sequences. For a sequence to be retained, at least a six-nucleotide match to both a V gene segment and a J gene segment was required. A rearrangement was called productive if the CDR3 had no stop codons and remained in frame with V and J, and every other rearrangement was called non-productive. CDR3 was defined according to IMGT convention as the region running from the second conserved V-encoded cysteine to the conserved J-encoded phenylalanine. In an earlier analysis of approximately 590 of the donors, sequences lacking an unambiguous match to a single V gene segment were excluded. In an earlier analysis of 587 of the donors, V segments were called functional above 56.7% productive rearrangements and were called segregating when the between-donor standard deviation exceeded 5%. To diagnose cytomegalovirus status from the catalog of TCR beta chain sequences, a statistical classification framework was built. In a later analysis, TCR nucleotide sequences were compared against IMGT/GENE-DB human TR gene sequences so that V and J genes could be assigned. The TCRdist pipeline was used in a later analysis to assign CDR3 sequences and most-parsimonious VDJ recombination scenarios. In a later analysis, every TCR beta chain was defined by the combination of its CDR3 amino acid sequence and its V-gene family, and reads without a unique V-gene family were dropped. As a way to deal with suspected cross-contamination and a sequencing artifact, a later analysis dropped nearly 600 nucleotide sequences that were highly shared and had low generation probability. A later analysis calculated a clonal expansion index for each public chain from normalized within-repertoire ranks of inferred template counts. A later analysis computed generation probabilities with a VDJ recombination model fitted to out-of-frame rearrangements, and checked the results against IGoR. In a later analysis, hypergeometric tests were used to score TCR-TCR, TCR-HLA and TCR-CMV co-occurrence, with a repertoire-size bias correction applied to TCR pairs. In a later analysis, false discovery rates were estimated by permuting HLA or CMV assignments 20 times. In a later analysis, co-occurring TCRs were grouped with DBSCAN, and TCRdist sequence similarity was added when clustering was performed within HLA-allele-positive subsets. Repertoires with fewer than 30,000 or more than 120,000 public chains were left out of co-occurrence clustering, as were four to six repertoires with anomalous nucleotide sharing. TCRdb stores this immuneACCESS table with in-frame sequences only. Part of the clones is absent; in the studies checked, under half of the shortfall reflects unresolved V genes, and no reason is known for the rest. The DNA gave D and trimming, while V, J and clone size come from that table. Here the sample has about 70,000 clones; more than 80% occur a single time. The ten largest clones add up to approximately 1.9% of the sample.

From the cysteine up to the phenylalanine, the CDR3 has a length of 14 residues. Only the CDR3 region is kept as DNA, spanning 42 bases read in frame from base 1. CDR1 MDHEN and CDR2 SYDVKM are derived from the germline V gene. Deletion took 2 bases off V and 3 bases off J, with a span of 8 bases between the germline ends. Remarks on this clone: The specificity of this receptor is unknown. No qualities accompany the bases; no much larger clone lies one base away.

The study at large found these results: When HLA alleles, especially DR and DQ, strongly co-occurred, TCR associations were difficult to assign to individual alleles. In a later analysis, several top co-occurrence clusters were reported to appear linked to parvovirus B19, influenza, CMV and Epstein-Barr virus. Compared with equally common non-associated chains, HLA-associated TCR beta chains in a later analysis were more clonally expanded and had lower generation probabilities. The authors suggested that the approach could potentially be extended to other disease states and immunological phenotypes. A further reported finding was that TCR beta sequences accurately predicted the HLA-A and HLA-B alleles for most subjects in the first cohort. Because the 87-base-pair reads could not distinguish some IMGT-functional V segments, including TRBV6-2 and TRBV6-3, those segments were excluded. Because counts were too low, about 17 rarely observed V segments, including chromosome 9 orphons, were excluded from the earlier analysis of about 500 of the donors. A cluster of highly shared sequence variants was judged likely to be a technical artifact of the sequencing pipeline. According to a later genetic analysis, donors in an Asian-associated ancestry cluster had fewer N-insertions in productive TCRs than the approximately 710-donor mean. In a later analysis, around 17,000 TCR beta sequences were associated with specific HLA alleles at a false discovery rate of 0.05. A later analysis found that TCR association rates varied across HLA loci, with DRB1 alleles showing the most associated TCRs and HLA-C alleles the fewest. A total of 150 to 200 TCR beta chains were listed by the study as associated with cytomegalovirus. Cytomegalovirus status was reported to be diagnosed by the classifier with high specificity and sensitivity in both the original and validation cohorts. CMV serostatus was the only immune exposure information available for the cohort. Across donors, most TCR sequences were observed very rarely, whereas some public TCRs were present in many individuals. A few of the identified cytomegalovirus-associated TCR beta chains were confirmed in vitro to be specific for cytomegalovirus antigens. Broadly in line with IMGT annotations, most TCR beta V segments showed up in productive rearrangements about 87% or about 30% of the time in an earlier analysis of several hundred of the donors. Because HLA typing was missing for some donors at each locus, association tests included only the typed subset. The cohort was sequenced for TCR beta chains only, and without alpha or paired-chain data the features that could be detected were limited. A later analysis found that most CMV-associated TCR beta chains appeared HLA-restricted, with HLA associations seemingly driven largely by CMV exposure. In a later genetic analysis, a missense DCLRE1C variant was associated with V-gene and J-gene trimming of TCR beta chains, and the association was replicated in an independent cohort. The presence/absence analyses assumed that sequencing depth was roughly uniform across donors, and that assumption may not be true. Correlated functional status among segregating V segments might be attributable to linkage disequilibrium, but an unknown experimental factor could not be ruled out.

The receptor comes from a woman aged 30 to 39 in good health and CMV-seronegative. Sequenced input: PBMCs. The rearrangement joined TRBV28 to TRBJ2-1; the D segment cannot be called with confidence. The DNA is as follows: TGTGCCAGCAGTTTAAGAACTGGCTACAATGAGCAGTTCTTC. Its translation reads: CASSLRTGYNEQFF.